Each of the 11 T cell receptor beta chains below was sequenced from the same sample in a study of T cells after posttransplantation cyclophosphamide. TCRdb's copy holds only in-frame clones and misses some; the assay was immunoSEQ multiplex PCR. The sample lists approximately 50,000 clones, approximately 94% occurring once. The specimen was PBMCs. The origin of the receptors is a woman aged 25-40 years in good health and a related stem cell transplant donor.

The rearrangement uses TRBV2 and TRBJ2-5; a weak D match, TRBD1 (6 bases). The germline V gene has CDR1 SNHLY and CDR2 FYNNEI. Deletions cut 8 bases from V and 5 bases from J, with 12 bases between. CDR3 size: 12 residues. DNA of the CDR3: TGTGCCAGCGCTACAGGGATTGAGACCCAGTACTTC. Residues: CASATGIETQYF.

The V call is TRBV7-9, the J call TRBJ2-6; a possible D gene is TRBD1 (6 bases). Germline CDR1 is SEHNR and CDR2 is FQNEAQ (reference sequence). The CDR3 consists of 15 residues. V was shortened by 4 bases and J by 4 bases, with 11 bases between the two germline ends. The CDR3 loop reads CASSSQGTGANVLTF. The CDR3 nucleotides are TGTGCCAGCAGCTCACAGGGAACCGGGGCCAACGTCCTGACTTTC. Full variable domain (missing parts from reference TRBV7-9 and TRBJ2-6): DTGVSQNPRHKITKRGQNVTFRCDPISEHNRLYWYRQTLGQGPEFLTYFQNEAQLEKSRLLSDRFSAERPKGSFSTLEIQRTEQGDSAMYLCASSSQGTGANVLTFGAGSRLTVL.

This sequence joins TRBV9 and TRBJ1-1; D is perhaps TRBD1 (6 bases). Germline CDR1 is SGDLS and CDR2 is YYNGEE. Trimming stripped 3 bases from V and 0 bases from J, with 12 bases between. The CDR3 consists of 15 residues. The CDR3 reads CASSARTVVNTEAFF. The CDR3 region has the DNA TGTGCCAGCAGCGCCCGGACAGTAGTGAACACTGAAGCTTTCTTT.

V and J are TRBV11-3 and TRBJ1-1; D may be TRBD1 (5 bases). V lost 1 base and J 5 bases, leaving 11 bases between the germline ends. The CDR3 has 14 amino acids. Germline CDR1 and CDR2: SGHNT and YENEEA. The CDR3 reads CASSLVQGRTEAFF. DNA of the CDR3: TGTGCCAGCAGCTTAGTGCAGGGAAGGACTGAAGCTTTCTTT.

This chain connects TRBV6-5 to TRBJ2-7; 7 positions agree with TRBD1. The CDR3 contains 14 residues. Losses at the gene ends were 1 base for V and 4 bases for J; bases not matched to a gene: 4. Germline CDR1 MNHEY, CDR2 SVGAGI. CDR3 in amino acids: CASSYFETGYEQYF. The DNA for the CDR3 is TGTGCCAGCAGTTACTTCGAGACAGGGTACGAGCAGTACTTC.

The J gene is TRBJ2-3, the V gene TRBV7-2; the match to TRBD2 covers 9 bases. V shed 0 bases and J 1 base; nucleotides not matched to a gene: 5. The CDR3 is made up of 17 amino acids. CDR1 is SGHTA and CDR2 is FQGNSA in the germline V gene. CDR3 loop: CASSLAARGGRTDTQYF. The CDR3 coding sequence is TGTGCCAGCAGCTTAGCGGCGCGGGGGGGCCGCACAGATACGCAGTATTTT.

The V and J genes are TRBV2 and TRBJ1-1; D not certain. The CDR3 covers 15 residues. Between the trimmed V and J ends, which lost 1 base and 1 base, there was a span of 10 bases. Germline-derived CDR1 and CDR2 are SNHLY and FYNNEI. CDR3 nucleotides: TGTGCCAGCAGTGAAGAGGCGGGTTCGAACACTGAAGCTTTCTTT. Its protein is CASSEEAGSNTEAFF.

V is TRBV19 and J is TRBJ2-7; D perhaps matches TRBD1 (6 bases). The CDR3 contains 15 residues. The germline V gene encodes CDR1 LNHDA and CDR2 SQIVND (reference sequence). V was shortened by 1 base and J by 2 bases, with 12 bases between the two germline ends. CDR3 protein: CASSIGWTDTYEQYF. DNA for the CDR3: TGTGCCAGTAGTATAGGGTGGACAGACACCTACGAGCAGTACTTC.

The chain recombines TRBV7-2 with TRBJ2-1, with D possibly matching TRBD2 (6 bases). V was pared by 6 bases and J by 4 bases, with 19 bases between. The CDR3 extends over 16 amino acids. Germline V lookup: CDR1 SGHTA, CDR2 FQGNSA. CDR3: CASSAQGGASYNEQFF. CDR3 DNA: TGTGCCAGCAGTGCCCAAGGCGGGGCCTCATACAATGAGCAGTTCTTC.

This clone showed up just once. The chain couples TRBV21-1 to TRBJ2-6; TRBD2 reflects the table's D call only, with no check against the DNA. TRBV21-1 is flagged as a pseudogene. The CDR3 length is 17 residues. The CDR3 loop is CASSKLGGVAGANVLTF. The CDR3 DNA reads TGTGCCAGCAGCAAATTAGGGGGGGTTGCTGGGGCCAACGTCCTGACTTTC.

The chain combines TRBV5-6 with TRBJ2-3; D perhaps matches TRBD2 (6 bases). Germline assignment: CDR1 SGHDT and CDR2 YYEEEE. The CDR3 spans 18 residues. V lost 4 bases and J 8 bases, leaving 29 bases between the germline ends. The CDR3: CASSAAGVGLPFSGTQYF. The CDR3 coding sequence is TGTGCCAGCAGCGCGGCCGGCGTGGGACTCCCTTTTTCGGGTACGCAGTATTTT.